One TCR beta chain is described in this entry. What it binds is not known. The sample originates from a study of HIV-infected children after antiretroviral therapy interruption. Study outcomes and limitations: Naive CD4+ Gini coefficient rose by interruption end, suggesting clonal expansion.

A 3' RACE protocol on RNA, with unique molecular identifiers, produced the TCR library. TCRdb reprocessed the 3' RACE reads with MiXCR, giving one entry per CDR3 protein. Of more than 85,000 distinct CDR3 sequences detected, roughly 6.7% appear once; the ten largest clones hold about 1.1%. Treatment: PENTA 11 planned treatment interruption arm or continuous ART arm. CDR3 size: 13 residues. Per germline, CDR1 KGHSH and CDR2 LQKENI. Trimming stripped 1 base from V and 3 bases from J, with 6 bases between. The source of this sequence is a pool of human donors with HIV. The starting material was CD45RA+ CD4+ T cells from PBMCs, pooled from several time points, obtained from a donor given antiretroviral therapy, either interrupted or continuous. Subset of the sample: naive CD4+ CD45RA+ CD45RO- T cells. This chain joins TRBV18 and TRBJ1-2; D might be TRBD1 (5 bases). Written as DNA, the CDR3 is TGTGCCAGCTCACCACGAGGGGACTATGGCTACACCTTC. This encodes CASSPRGDYGYTF.